This TCR beta chain was recorded in a study of blood T cell repertoires in COVID-19. The assay was immunoSEQ multiplex PCR, and TCRdb's table has in-frame clones only and misses some. This sample has about 210,000 clones, with around 87% found just once. The ends were cut back, 1 base at V and 0 bases at J, with 7 bases in the middle. Germline V CDR1 and CDR2: SEHNR, FQNEAQ (reference sequence). The CDR3 runs 15 residues. This chain uses TRBV7-9 with TRBJ2-1; D remains unclear. The receptor's source is a woman between 35 and 50 years old in a cohort exposed to, infected with or recovered from COVID-19 (not recorded which). Sequenced: PBMCs or T cells enriched from blood (not recorded which). The CDR3 DNA is TGTGCCAGCAGCTTAGGTCCCAGCTCCTACAATGAGCAGTTCTTC. Translating it yields CASSLGPSSYNEQFF.